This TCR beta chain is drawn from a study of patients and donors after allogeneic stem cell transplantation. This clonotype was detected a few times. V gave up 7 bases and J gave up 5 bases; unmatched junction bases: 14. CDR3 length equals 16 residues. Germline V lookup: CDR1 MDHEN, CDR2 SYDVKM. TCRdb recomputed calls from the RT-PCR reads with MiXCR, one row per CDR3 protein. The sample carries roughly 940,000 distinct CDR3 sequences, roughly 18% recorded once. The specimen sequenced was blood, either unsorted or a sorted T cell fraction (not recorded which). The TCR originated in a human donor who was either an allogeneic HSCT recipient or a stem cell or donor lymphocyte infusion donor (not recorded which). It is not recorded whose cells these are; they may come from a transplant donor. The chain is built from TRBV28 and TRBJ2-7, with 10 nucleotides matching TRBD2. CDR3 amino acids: CASNPFSGRAFDEQYF. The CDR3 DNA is TGTGCCAGCAACCCATTCAGCGGGAGGGCCTTCGACGAGCAGTACTTC.